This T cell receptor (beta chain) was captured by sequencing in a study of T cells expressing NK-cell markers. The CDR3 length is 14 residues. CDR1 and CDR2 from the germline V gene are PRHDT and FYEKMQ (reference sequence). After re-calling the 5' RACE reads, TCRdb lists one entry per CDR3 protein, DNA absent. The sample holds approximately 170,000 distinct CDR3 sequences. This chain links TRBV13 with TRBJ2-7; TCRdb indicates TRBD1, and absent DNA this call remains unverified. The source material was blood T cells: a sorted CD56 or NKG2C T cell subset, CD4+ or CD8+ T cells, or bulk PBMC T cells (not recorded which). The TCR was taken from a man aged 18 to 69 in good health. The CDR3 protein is CASSTSFGGGEQYF.